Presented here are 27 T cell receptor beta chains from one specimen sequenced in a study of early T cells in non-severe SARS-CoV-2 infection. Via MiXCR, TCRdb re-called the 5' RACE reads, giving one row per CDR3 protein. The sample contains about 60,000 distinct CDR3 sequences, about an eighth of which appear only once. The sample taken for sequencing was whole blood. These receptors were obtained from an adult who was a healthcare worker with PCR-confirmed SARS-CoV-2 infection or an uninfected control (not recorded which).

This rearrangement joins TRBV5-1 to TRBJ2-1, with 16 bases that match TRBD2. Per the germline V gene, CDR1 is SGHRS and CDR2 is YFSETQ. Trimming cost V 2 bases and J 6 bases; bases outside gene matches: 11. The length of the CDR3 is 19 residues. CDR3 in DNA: TGCGCCAGCAGCTTTAACCCTCCGGGACTAGCGGGAGGGTTCAATGAGCAGTTCTTC. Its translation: CASSFNPPGLAGGFNEQFF.

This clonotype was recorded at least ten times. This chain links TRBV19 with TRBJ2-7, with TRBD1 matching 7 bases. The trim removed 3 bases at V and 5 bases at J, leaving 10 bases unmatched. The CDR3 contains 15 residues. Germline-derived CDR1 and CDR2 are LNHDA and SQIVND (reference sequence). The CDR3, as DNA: TGTGCCAGTAGTATCGAAGGCAGGGGGTACAACGAGCAGTACTTC. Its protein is CASSIEGRGYNEQYF.

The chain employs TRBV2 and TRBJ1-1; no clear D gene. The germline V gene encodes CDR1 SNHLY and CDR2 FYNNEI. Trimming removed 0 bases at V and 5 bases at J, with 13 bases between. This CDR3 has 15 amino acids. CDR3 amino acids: CASSEARGFGTEAFF. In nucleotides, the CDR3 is TGTGCCAGCAGTGAAGCACGGGGATTTGGGACTGAAGCTTTCTTT.

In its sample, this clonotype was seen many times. In DNA, the CDR3 is TGTGCCAGCAGTTTTCCAGGGGGCCTAAACTTCTCCTACGAGCAGTACTTC. As protein: CASSFPGGLNFSYEQYF. This chain uses TRBV28 with TRBJ2-7; 8 nucleotides line up with TRBD1. The CDR3 loop spans 17 amino acids. J was trimmed by 0 bases and V by 3 bases; bases with no gene match: 10. The V gene's germline CDR1 is MDHEN and CDR2 SYDVKM.

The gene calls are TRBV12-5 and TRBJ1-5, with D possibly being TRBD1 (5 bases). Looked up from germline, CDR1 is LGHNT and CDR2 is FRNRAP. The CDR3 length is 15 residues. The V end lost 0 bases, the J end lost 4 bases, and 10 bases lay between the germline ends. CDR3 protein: CASGLVKGTNQPQHF. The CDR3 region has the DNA TGTGCTAGTGGTTTGGTTAAGGGGACTAATCAGCCCCAGCATTTT. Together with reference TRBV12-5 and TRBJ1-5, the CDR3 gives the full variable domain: DARVTQTPRHKVTEMGQEVTMRCQPILGHNTVFWYRQTMMQGLELLAYFRNRAPLDDSGMPKDRFSAEMPDATLATLKIQPSEPRDSAVYFCASGLVKGTNQPQHFGDGTRLSIL.

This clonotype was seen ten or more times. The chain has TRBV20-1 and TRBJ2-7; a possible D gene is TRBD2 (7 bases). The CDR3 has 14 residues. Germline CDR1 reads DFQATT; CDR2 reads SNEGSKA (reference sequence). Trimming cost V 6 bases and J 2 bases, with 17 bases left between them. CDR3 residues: CSARRGGGPYEQYF. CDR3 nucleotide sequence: TGCAGTGCGAGAAGGGGGGGCGGCCCCTACGAGCAGTACTTC.

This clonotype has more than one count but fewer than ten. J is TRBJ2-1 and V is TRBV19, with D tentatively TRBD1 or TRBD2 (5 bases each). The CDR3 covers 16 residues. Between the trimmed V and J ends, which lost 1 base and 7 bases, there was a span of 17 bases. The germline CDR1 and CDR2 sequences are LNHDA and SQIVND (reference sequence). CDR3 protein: CASSIATRDPRNEQFF. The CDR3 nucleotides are TGTGCCAGTAGTATAGCTACGAGGGACCCGAGGAATGAGCAGTTCTTC.

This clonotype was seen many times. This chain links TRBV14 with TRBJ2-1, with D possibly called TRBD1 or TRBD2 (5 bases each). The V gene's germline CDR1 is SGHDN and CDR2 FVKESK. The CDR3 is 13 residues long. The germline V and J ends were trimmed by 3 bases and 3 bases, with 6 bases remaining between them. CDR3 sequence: CASSQGVYNEQFF. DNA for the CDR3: TGTGCCAGCAGCCAGGGGGTCTACAATGAGCAGTTCTTC.

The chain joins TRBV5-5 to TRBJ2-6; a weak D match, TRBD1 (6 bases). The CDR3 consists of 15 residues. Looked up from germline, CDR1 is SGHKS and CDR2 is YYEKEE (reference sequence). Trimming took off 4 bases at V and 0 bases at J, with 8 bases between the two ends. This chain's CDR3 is CASSLGHSGANVLTF. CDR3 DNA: TGTGCCAGCAGCCTGGGACACTCTGGGGCCAACGTCCTGACTTTC.

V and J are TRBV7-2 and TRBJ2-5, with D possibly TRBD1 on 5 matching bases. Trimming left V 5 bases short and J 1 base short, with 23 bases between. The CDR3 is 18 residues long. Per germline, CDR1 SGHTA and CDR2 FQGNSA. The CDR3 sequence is CASSPPRVGPESQETQYF. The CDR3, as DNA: TGTGCCAGCAGCCCCCCAAGGGTGGGGCCAGAGAGCCAAGAGACCCAGTACTTC.

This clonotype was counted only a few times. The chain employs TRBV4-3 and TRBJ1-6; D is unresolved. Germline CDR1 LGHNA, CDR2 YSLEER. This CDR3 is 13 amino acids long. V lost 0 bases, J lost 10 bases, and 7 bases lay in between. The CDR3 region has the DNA TGCGCCAGCAGCCAAGATGATGTGTCACCCCTCCACTTT. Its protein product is CASSQDDVSPLHF.

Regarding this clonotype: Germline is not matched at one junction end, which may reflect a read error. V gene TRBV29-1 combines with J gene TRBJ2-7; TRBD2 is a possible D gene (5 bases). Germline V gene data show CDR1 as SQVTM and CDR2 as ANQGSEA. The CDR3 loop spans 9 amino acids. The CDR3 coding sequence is TGCAGCGTTGATCCCCCGACTATCTTC. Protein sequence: CSVDPPTIF.

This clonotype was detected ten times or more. The CDR3 here is CASSVSGTVNQPQHF. DNA for the CDR3: TGTGCCAGCTCAGTATCCGGGACAGTAAATCAGCCCCAGCATTTT. V gene TRBV18 combines with J gene TRBJ1-5, with 7 positions matching TRBD1. This CDR3 region has 15 residues. Germline V lookup: CDR1 KGHSH, CDR2 LQKENI. J was trimmed by 4 bases and V by 5 bases; bases with no gene match: 8.

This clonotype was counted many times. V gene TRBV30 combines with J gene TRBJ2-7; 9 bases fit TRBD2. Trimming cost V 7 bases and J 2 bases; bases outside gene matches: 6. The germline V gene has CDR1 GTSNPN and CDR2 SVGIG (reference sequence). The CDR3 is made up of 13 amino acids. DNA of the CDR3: TGTGCCTCTGCGGGGGGGACGACCTACGAGCAGTACTTC. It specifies CASAGGTTYEQYF.

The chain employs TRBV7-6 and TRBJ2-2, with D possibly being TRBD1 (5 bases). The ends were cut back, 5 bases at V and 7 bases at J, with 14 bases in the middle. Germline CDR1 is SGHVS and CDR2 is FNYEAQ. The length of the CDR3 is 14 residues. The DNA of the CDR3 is TGTGCCAGCAGCCTAGAGGATCAGGGCGGGGAGCTGTTTTTT. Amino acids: CASSLEDQGGELFF.

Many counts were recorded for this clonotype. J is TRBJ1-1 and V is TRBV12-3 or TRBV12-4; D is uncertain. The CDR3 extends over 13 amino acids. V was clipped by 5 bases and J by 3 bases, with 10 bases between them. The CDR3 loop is CASSLASHTEAFF. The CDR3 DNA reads TGTGCCAGCAGTCTCGCCTCCCACACTGAAGCTTTCTTT.

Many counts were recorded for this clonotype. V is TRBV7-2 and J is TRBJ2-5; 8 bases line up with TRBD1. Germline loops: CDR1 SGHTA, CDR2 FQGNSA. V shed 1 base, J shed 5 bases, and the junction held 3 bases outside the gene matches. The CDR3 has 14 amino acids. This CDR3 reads CASSLGRGRETQYF. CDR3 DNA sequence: TGTGCCAGCAGCTTAGGCAGGGGGCGGGAGACCCAGTACTTC.

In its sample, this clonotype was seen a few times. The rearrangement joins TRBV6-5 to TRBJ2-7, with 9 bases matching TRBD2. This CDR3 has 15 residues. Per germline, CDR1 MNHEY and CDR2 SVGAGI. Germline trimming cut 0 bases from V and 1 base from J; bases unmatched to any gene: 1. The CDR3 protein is CASSYSSGGSYEQYF. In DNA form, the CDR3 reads TGTGCCAGCAGTTACTCTAGCGGGGGTTCCTACGAGCAGTACTTC.

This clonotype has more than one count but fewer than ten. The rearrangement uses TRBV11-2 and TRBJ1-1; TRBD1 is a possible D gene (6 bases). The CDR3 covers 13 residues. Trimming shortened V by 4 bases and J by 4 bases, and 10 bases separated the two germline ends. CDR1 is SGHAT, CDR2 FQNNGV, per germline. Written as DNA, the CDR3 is TGTGCCAGCAGCTCACAGGGAGGCACTGAAGCTTTCTTT. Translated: CASSSQGGTEAFF.

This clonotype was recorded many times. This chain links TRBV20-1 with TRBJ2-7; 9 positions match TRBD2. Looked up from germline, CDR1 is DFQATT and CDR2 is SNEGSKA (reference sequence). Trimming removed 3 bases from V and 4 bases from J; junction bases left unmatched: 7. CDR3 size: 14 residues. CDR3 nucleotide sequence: TGCAGTGCTAGTGGCGGGAGGGCCAATTACGAGCAGTACTTC. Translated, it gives CSASGGRANYEQYF.

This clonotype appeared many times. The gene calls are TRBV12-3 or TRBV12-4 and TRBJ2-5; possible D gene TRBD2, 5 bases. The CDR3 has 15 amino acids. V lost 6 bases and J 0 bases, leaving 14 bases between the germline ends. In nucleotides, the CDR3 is TGTGCCAGCAGAATCGGCGGGTCGTACCAAGAGACCCAGTACTTC. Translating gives CASRIGGSYQETQYF.

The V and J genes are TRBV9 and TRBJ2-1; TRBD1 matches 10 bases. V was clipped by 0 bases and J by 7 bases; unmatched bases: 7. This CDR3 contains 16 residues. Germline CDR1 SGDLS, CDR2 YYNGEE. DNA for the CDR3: TGTGCCAGCAGCGTAGCCGGGACAGGGGCAAGAAATGAGCAGTTCTTC. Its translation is CASSVAGTGARNEQFF. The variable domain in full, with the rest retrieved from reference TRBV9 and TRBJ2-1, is DSGVTQTPKHLITATGQRVTLRCSPRSGDLSVYWYQQSLDQGLQFLIQYYNGEERAKGNILERFSAQQFPDLHSELNLSSLELGDSALYFCASSVAGTGARNEQFFGPGTRLTVL.

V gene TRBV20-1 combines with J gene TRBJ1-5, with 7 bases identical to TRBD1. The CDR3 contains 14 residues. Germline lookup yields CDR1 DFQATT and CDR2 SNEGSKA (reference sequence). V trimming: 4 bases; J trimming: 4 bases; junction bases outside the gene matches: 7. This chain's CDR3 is CSANGRGQNQPQHF. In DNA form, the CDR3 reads TGCAGTGCTAACGGGAGGGGACAGAATCAGCCCCAGCATTTT.

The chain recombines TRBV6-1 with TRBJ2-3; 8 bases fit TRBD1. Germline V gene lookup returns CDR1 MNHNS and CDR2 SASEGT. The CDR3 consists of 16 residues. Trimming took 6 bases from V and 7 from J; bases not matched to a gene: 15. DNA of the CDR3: TGTGCCAGCAGCGCTGGACAGGGTAATCGGGCGAATACGCAGTATTTT. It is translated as CASSAGQGNRANTQYF.

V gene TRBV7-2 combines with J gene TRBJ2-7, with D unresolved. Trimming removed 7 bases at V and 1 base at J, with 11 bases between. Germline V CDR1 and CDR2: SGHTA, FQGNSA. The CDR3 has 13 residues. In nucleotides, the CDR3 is TGTGCCAGCATGCCGGTTAGTTCCTACGAGCAGTACTTC. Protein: CASMPVSSYEQYF.

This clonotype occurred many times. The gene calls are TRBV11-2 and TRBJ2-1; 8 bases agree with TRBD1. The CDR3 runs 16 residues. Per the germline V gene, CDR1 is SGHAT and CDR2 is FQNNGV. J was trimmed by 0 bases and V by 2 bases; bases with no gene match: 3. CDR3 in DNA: TGTGCCAGCAGCTTAAGGACAGGGAGCTCCTACAATGAGCAGTTCTTC. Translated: CASSLRTGSSYNEQFF.

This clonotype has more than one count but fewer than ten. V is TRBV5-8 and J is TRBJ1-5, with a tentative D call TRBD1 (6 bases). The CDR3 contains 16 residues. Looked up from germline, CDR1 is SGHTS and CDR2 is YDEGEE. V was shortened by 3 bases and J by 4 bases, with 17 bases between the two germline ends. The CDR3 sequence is CASSWTRGVGNQPQHF. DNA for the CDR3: TGTGCCAGCAGCTGGACTAGGGGGGTCGGGAATCAGCCCCAGCATTTT.